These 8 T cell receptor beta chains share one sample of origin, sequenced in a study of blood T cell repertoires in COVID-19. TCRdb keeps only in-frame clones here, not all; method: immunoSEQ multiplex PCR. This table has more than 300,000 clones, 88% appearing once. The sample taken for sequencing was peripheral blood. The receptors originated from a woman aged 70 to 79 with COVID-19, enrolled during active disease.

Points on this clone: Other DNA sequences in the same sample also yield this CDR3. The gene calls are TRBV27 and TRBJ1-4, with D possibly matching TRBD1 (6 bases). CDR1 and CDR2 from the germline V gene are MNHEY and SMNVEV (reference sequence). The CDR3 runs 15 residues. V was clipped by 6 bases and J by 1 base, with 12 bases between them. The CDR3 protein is CASSPQGLTNEKLFF. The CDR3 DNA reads TGTGCCAGCAGCCCACAGGGTTTAACTAATGAAAAACTGTTTTTT. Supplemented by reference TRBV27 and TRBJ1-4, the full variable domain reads EAQVTQNPRYLITVTGKKLTVTCSQNMNHEYMSWYRQDPGLGLRQIYYSMNVEVTDKGDVPEGYKVSRKEKRNFPLILESPSPNQTSLYFCASSPQGLTNEKLFFGSGTQLSVL.

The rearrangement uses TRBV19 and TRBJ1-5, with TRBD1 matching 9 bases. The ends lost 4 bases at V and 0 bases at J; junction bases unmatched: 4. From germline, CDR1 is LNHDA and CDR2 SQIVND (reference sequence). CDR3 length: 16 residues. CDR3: CASSSGTGYSNQPQHF. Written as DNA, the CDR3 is TGTGCCAGTAGTAGTGGGACAGGGTATAGCAATCAGCCCCAGCATTTT.

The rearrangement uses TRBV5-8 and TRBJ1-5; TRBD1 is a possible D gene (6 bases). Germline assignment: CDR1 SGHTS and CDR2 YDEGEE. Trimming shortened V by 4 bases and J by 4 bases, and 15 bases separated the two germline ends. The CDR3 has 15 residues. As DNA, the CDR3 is TGTGCCAGCAGCCCCTGGGGGGGGGCTAATCAGCCCCAGCATTTT. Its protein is CASSPWGGANQPQHF.

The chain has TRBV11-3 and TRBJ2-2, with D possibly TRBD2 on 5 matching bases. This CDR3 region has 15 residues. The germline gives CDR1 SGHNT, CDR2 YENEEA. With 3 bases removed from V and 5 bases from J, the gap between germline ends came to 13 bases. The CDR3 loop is CASSFGLGRTGELFF. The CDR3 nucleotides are TGTGCCAGCAGCTTTGGTTTAGGGAGAACCGGGGAGCTGTTTTTT.

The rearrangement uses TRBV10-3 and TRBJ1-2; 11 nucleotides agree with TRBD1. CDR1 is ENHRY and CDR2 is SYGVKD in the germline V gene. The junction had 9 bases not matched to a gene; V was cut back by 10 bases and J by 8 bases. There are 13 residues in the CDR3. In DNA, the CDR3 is TGTGCCAGGGAAGGACAGGGGGCAGAAGGCTACACCTTC. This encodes CAREGQGAEGYTF.

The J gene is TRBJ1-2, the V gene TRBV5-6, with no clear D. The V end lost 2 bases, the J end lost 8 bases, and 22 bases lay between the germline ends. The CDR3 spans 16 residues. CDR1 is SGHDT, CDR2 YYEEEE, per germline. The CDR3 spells CASSFVQQPRPPGYTF. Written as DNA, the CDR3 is TGTGCCAGCAGCTTCGTCCAACAGCCCCGGCCCCCGGGCTACACCTTC.

The CDR3 DNA sequence: TGTGCCAGCAGCTTAGACGGGTACACTGAAGCTTTCTTT. This encodes CASSLDGYTEAFF. The rearrangement joins TRBV28 to TRBJ1-1; D unclear. Trimming took off 6 bases at V and 3 bases at J, with 11 bases between the two ends. CDR3 length equals 13 residues. CDR1 is MDHEN, CDR2 SYDVKM, per germline. The whole variable domain, filled in from reference TRBV28 and TRBJ1-1, reads DVKVTQSSRYLVKRTGEKVFLECVQDMDHENMFWYRQDPGLGLRLIYFSYDVKMKEKGDIPEGYSVSREKKERFSLILESASTNQTSMYLCASSLDGYTEAFFGQGTRLTVV.

CDR3 DNA: TGTGCCTGGAGTGTAAGGGGGCAGGGTTTTAGCTCCTACAATGAGCAGTTCTTC. Protein product: CAWSVRGQGFSSYNEQFF. This sequence joins TRBV30 and TRBJ2-1; 7 positions match TRBD1. Germline V lookup: CDR1 GTSNPN, CDR2 SVGIG (reference sequence). The CDR3 length is 18 residues. V gave up 0 bases and J gave up 0 bases; unmatched junction bases: 11.